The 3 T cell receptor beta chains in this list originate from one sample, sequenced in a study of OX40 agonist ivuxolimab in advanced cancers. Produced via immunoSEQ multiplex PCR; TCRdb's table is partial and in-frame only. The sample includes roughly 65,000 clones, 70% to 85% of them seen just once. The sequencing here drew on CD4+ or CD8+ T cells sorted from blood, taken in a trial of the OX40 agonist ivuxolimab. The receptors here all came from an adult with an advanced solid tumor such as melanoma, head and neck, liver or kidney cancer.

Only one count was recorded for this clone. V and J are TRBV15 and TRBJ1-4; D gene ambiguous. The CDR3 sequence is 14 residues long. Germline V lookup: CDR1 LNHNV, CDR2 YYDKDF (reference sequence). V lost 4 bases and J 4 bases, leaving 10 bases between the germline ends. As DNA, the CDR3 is TGTGCCACCAGCACCCGGGCTCTTAATGAAAAACTGTTTTTT. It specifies CATSTRALNEKLFF.

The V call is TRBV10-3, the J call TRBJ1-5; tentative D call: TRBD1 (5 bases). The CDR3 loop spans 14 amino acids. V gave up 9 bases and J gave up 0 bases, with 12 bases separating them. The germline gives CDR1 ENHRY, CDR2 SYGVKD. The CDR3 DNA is TGTGCCATACGGGACGTTAATAGCAATCAGCCCCAGCATTTT. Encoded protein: CAIRDVNSNQPQHF.

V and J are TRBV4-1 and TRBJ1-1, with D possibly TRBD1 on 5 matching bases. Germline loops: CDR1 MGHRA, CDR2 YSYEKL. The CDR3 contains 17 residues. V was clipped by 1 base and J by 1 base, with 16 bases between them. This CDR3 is CASSQGRMTVPNTEAFF. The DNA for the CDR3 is TGCGCCAGCAGCCAAGGGAGGATGACAGTTCCGAACACTGAAGCTTTCTTT.